The 9 T cell receptor beta chains below all came from one sample that was sequenced in a study of blood T cell repertoires in COVID-19. The method was immunoSEQ multiplex PCR; TCRdb's version includes in-frame clones alone and lacks a portion of them. The data contain 400,000 or so clones, 75% to 90% of them singletons. Sequenced input: PBMCs or T cells enriched from blood (not recorded which). The receptors here all came from a young man who had recovered from COVID-19.

The chain is built from TRBV6-5 and TRBJ1-1, with D possibly being TRBD1 (6 bases). This CDR3 spans 13 amino acids. V was trimmed by 8 bases and J by 1 base, leaving 11 bases between them. Germline CDR1 and CDR2: MNHEY and SVGAGI. The CDR3 nucleotides read TGTGCCAGCGCCCTACAGGGGAACACTGAAGCTTTCTTT. It is translated as CASALQGNTEAFF.

CDR3 DNA sequence: TGTGCCAGCAGCCAAACTCCTGGTTACGAGCAGTACTTC. Translated: CASSQTPGYEQYF. The rearrangement uses TRBV14 and TRBJ2-7; no clear D gene. This CDR3 contains 13 residues. The ends were cut back, 2 bases at V and 4 bases at J, with 9 bases in the middle. From germline, CDR1 is SGHDN and CDR2 FVKESK.

The gene calls are TRBV14 and TRBJ2-1, with a weak D call TRBD2 (5 bases). This CDR3 is 15 amino acids long. Germline-derived CDR1 and CDR2 are SGHDN and FVKESK. Trimming stripped 3 bases from V and 2 bases from J, with 11 bases between. The CDR3 region is CASSHSTGTYNEQFF. The CDR3 nucleotides are TGTGCCAGCAGCCATTCCACCGGGACCTACAATGAGCAGTTCTTC.

The genes are TRBV7-2 and TRBJ2-1; 14 bases map to TRBD2. The ends lost 7 bases at V and 7 bases at J; junction bases unmatched: 6. This CDR3 has 15 amino acids. The V gene's germline CDR1 is SGHTA and CDR2 FQGNSA. The CDR3: CASNLGTSGSNEQFF. The CDR3 DNA reads TGTGCCAGCAACCTGGGGACTAGCGGGAGTAATGAGCAGTTCTTC.

The rearrangement uses TRBV5-1 and TRBJ2-4; D remains ambiguous. With 0 bases removed from V and 0 bases from J, the gap between germline ends came to 19 bases. Germline V gene sequence: CDR1 SGHRS, CDR2 YFSETQ. The CDR3 is 19 residues long. The chain's CDR3 is CASSLGPDPHGVAKNIQYF. CDR3 sequence (DNA): TGCGCCAGCAGCTTGGGTCCGGATCCGCACGGAGTAGCCAAAAACATTCAGTACTTC.

This chain connects TRBV28 to TRBJ2-1, with a weak D call TRBD1 (5 bases). Deletions cut 8 bases from V and 7 bases from J, with 15 bases between. Germline loops: CDR1 MDHEN, CDR2 SYDVKM. This CDR3 spans 13 amino acids. The CDR3 DNA is TGTGCCAGCTTTGGGGCGATATGGAATGAGCAGTTCTTC. It encodes CASFGAIWNEQFF.

This chain links TRBV3-1 (or the pseudogene TRBV3-2) with TRBJ2-7; TRBD1 matches at 8 bases. The CDR3 runs 16 residues. Germline V gene lookup returns CDR1 LGHDT and CDR2 YNNKEL (reference sequence). J was trimmed by 5 bases and V by 1 base; bases with no gene match: 10. The CDR3 coding sequence is TGTGCCAGCAGCCAAGGGGATCGACAGGGGCCCCACGAGCAGTACTTC. This translates into CASSQGDRQGPHEQYF.

This clone was picked up a small number of times. The chain links TRBV18 to TRBJ1-2; possibly TRBD1 for D (5 bases). This CDR3 spans 14 amino acids. Germline V lookup: CDR1 KGHSH, CDR2 LQKENI. V was trimmed by 6 bases and J by 8 bases, leaving 19 bases between them. The CDR3 sequence is CASSQKDSLNGYTF. In DNA, the CDR3 is TGTGCCAGCTCCCAAAAAGACAGTCTTAACGGCTACACCTTC. The variable domain in full, completed from reference TRBV18 and TRBJ1-2, reads NAGVMQNPRHLVRRRGQEARLRCSPMKGHSHVYWYRQLPEEGLKFMVYLQKENIIDESGMPKERFSAEFPKEGPSILRIQQVVRGDSAAYFCASSQKDSLNGYTFGSGTRLTVV.

This clone was seen a single time. The chain recombines TRBV21-1 with TRBJ1-2. TRBV21-1 is a pseudogene segment. CDR3 length equals 15 residues. CDR3 residues: CASSRGGDSPYGYTF. CDR3 coding DNA: TGTGCCAGCAGCAGGGGGGGCGACAGTCCCTATGGCTACACCTTC.